This passage covers 22 T cell receptor beta chains from one sample sequenced in a study of early T cells in non-severe SARS-CoV-2 infection. MiXCR, applied by TCRdb to the 5' RACE reads, yields one record per CDR3 protein. The table shows 30,000 to 35,000 distinct CDR3 sequences, with about 4.6% occurring only once. The material sequenced was whole blood. All receptors derive from an adult who was a healthcare worker with PCR-confirmed SARS-CoV-2 infection or an uninfected control (not recorded which).

This chain connects TRBV29-1 to TRBJ2-3; D perhaps matches TRBD1 (5 bases). Trimming left V 8 bases short and J 3 bases short, with 15 bases between. CDR3 length: 13 residues. Germline V gives CDR1 SQVTM, CDR2 ANQGSEA. CDR3 sequence: CSQEQAGTDTQYF. The CDR3 nucleotides are TGCAGCCAAGAACAGGCTGGTACAGATACGCAGTATTTT.

This clonotype was recorded at least ten times. The gene calls are TRBV5-1 and TRBJ2-5, with D tentatively TRBD1 (7 bases). This CDR3 comprises 15 residues. V was cut by 6 bases and J by 4 bases, with 19 bases left in between. In germline, CDR1 is SGHRS, CDR2 YFSETQ. The CDR3 here is CASTVQGGKGETQYF. The CDR3 nucleotides read TGCGCCAGCACCGTCCAGGGGGGAAAAGGAGAGACCCAGTACTTC.

In its sample, this clonotype was seen many times. The gene calls are TRBV27 and TRBJ2-7; tentatively, D is TRBD2 (6 bases). Germline V gene sequence: CDR1 MNHEY, CDR2 SMNVEV (reference sequence). The CDR3 length is 13 residues. Trimming left V 4 bases short and J 6 bases short, with 13 bases between. The CDR3 nucleotides are TGTGCCAGCAGTTCAGGAGGGGTCAGCGAGCAGTACTTC. This codes for CASSSGGVSEQYF.

This clonotype was seen repeatedly, ten times or more. The rearrangement links TRBV5-1 to TRBJ1-3; D is undetermined. Germline V gene sequence: CDR1 SGHRS, CDR2 YFSETQ. Between the trimmed V and J ends, which lost 3 bases and 2 bases, there was a span of 6 bases. The CDR3 contains 13 residues. The CDR3 loop reads CASSSGAGNTIYF. As DNA, the CDR3 is TGCGCCAGCAGCTCCGGCGCTGGAAACACCATATATTTT.

Ten or more counts support this clonotype. This chain connects TRBV10-3 to TRBJ2-7; TRBD1 matches at 8 bases. The germline V gene encodes CDR1 ENHRY and CDR2 SYGVKD. The CDR3 spans 14 residues. V trimming: 7 bases; J trimming: 6 bases; junction bases outside the gene matches: 11. This CDR3 is CAIKGKDRVAEQYF. CDR3 nucleotides: TGTGCCATCAAGGGAAAGGACAGGGTTGCCGAGCAGTACTTC.

The chain carries TRBV7-9 and TRBJ2-7; D is unclear. There are 13 residues in the CDR3. Germline CDR1 is SEHNR and CDR2 is FQNEAQ (reference sequence). V lost 3 bases, J lost 1 base, and 7 bases lay in between. The CDR3 reads CASSFSNSYEQYF. The DNA for the CDR3 is TGTGCCAGCAGCTTCTCCAATTCCTACGAGCAGTACTTC.

This chain links TRBV6-5 with TRBJ2-7; no definite D call. Trimming shortened V by 6 bases and J by 6 bases, and 12 bases separated the two germline ends. Germline V gene lookup returns CDR1 MNHEY and CDR2 SVGAGI. The CDR3 covers 12 residues. The CDR3 is CASRSEKGEQYF. CDR3 coding DNA: TGTGCCAGCAGGAGCGAGAAGGGCGAGCAGTACTTC.

This clonotype was recorded at least ten times. This chain joins TRBV11-2 and TRBJ2-7; 7 positions match TRBD1. Germline CDR1 reads SGHAT; CDR2 reads FQNNGV. This CDR3 has 13 amino acids. The junction had 5 bases not matched to a gene; V was cut back by 3 bases and J by 6 bases. The CDR3 sequence: CASSFRQGAEQYF. The CDR3 DNA is TGTGCCAGCAGCTTTCGACAGGGTGCCGAGCAGTACTTC.

At least ten counts were recorded for this clonotype. This rearrangement joins TRBV25-1 to TRBJ1-5; D perhaps matches TRBD1 (5 bases). This CDR3 spans 14 amino acids. Germline V CDR1 and CDR2: MGHDK, SYGVNS. V was trimmed by 6 bases and J by 1 base, leaving 10 bases between them. CDR3 in DNA: TGTGCCAGCAGGGGCCGACAGAGCAATCAGCCCCAGCATTTT. Translating it yields CASRGRQSNQPQHF.

This clonotype came up many times. The chain employs TRBV4-1 and TRBJ1-2, with D unclear. CDR3 length equals 15 residues. V was shortened by 1 base and J by 5 bases, with 14 bases between the two germline ends. Germline V gives CDR1 MGHRA, CDR2 YSYEKL. For the CDR3, the DNA is TGCGCCAGCAGCCAAGGACTGCGGGCTGAGTATGGCTACACCTTC. It codes for CASSQGLRAEYGYTF.

This clonotype was observed many times. This chain connects TRBV5-4 to TRBJ2-2; TRBD1 matches at 9 bases. This CDR3 is built from 14 residues. Unmatched junction bases numbered 4, after V lost 4 bases and J lost 6 bases. Germline V gives CDR1 SGHNT, CDR2 YYREEE (reference sequence). The CDR3 here is CASSIRTGAGELFF. CDR3 nucleotide sequence: TGTGCCAGCAGCATAAGGACAGGGGCCGGGGAGCTGTTTTTT.

This clonotype was counted at least ten times. This CDR3 is CSVRMQGVNQPQHF. The CDR3 bases are TGCAGCGTTCGTATGCAAGGGGTAAATCAGCCCCAGCATTTT. This chain uses TRBV29-1 with TRBJ1-5; a weak D match, TRBD1 (5 bases). This CDR3 contains 14 residues. The germline CDR1 and CDR2 sequences are SQVTM and ANQGSEA. The V end was cut by 5 bases, the J end by 4 bases, with 15 bases between.

This clonotype has only a few counts. This chain uses TRBV10-2 with TRBJ1-1; D perhaps matches TRBD1 (5 bases). The germline gives CDR1 WSHSY, CDR2 SAAADI. CDR3 length equals 15 residues. The V and J ends lost 4 bases and 2 bases respectively, with 14 bases between them. The CDR3 loop reads CASSAYVGANTEAFF. As DNA, the CDR3 is TGCGCCAGCAGTGCCTACGTTGGGGCAAACACTGAAGCTTTCTTT.

The chain links TRBV30 to TRBJ1-2; 7 bases line up with TRBD1. Germline V gene data show CDR1 as GTSNPN and CDR2 as SVGIG (reference sequence). The CDR3 is 14 amino acids. V shed 2 bases, J shed 2 bases, and the junction held 5 bases outside the gene matches. The CDR3 DNA sequence: TGTGCCTGGAGTATGGGACAGAGGAACTATGGCTACACCTTC. This translates into CAWSMGQRNYGYTF.

The CDR3 nucleotides are TGTGCCAGCAGCACCACCCTAGGGGGAGAGACCCAGTACTTC. It is translated as CASSTTLGGETQYF. The genes are TRBV2 and TRBJ2-5, with D perhaps matching TRBD1 (6 bases). The germline V gene encodes CDR1 SNHLY and CDR2 FYNNEI. The CDR3 runs to 14 residues. With 6 bases removed from V and 4 bases from J, the gap between germline ends came to 15 bases. The entire variable domain, with the rest obtained from reference TRBV2 and TRBJ2-5, is as follows: EPEVTQTPSHQVTQMGQEVILRCVPISNHLYFYWYRQILGQKVEFLVSFYNNEISEKSEIFDDQFSVERPDGSNFTLKIRSTKLEDSAMYFCASSTTLGGETQYFGPGTRLLVL.

There are many counts of this clonotype. One end of the junction fails to match germline, which may point to a read error. The chain links TRBV7-8 to TRBJ1-1; D call uncertain. CDR1 and CDR2 (germline): SGHVS, FQNEAQ. This CDR3 is 12 amino acids long. CDR3 nucleotide sequence: TGTGCCAGCAGCTTTCCAGGAGCCGAAGTTTTCTTT. This gives the protein CASSFPGAEVFF.

This clonotype was seen repeatedly, ten times or more. The chain recombines TRBV11-2 with TRBJ2-1, with D possibly matching TRBD1 (6 bases). Trimming left V 6 bases short and J 7 bases short, with 19 bases between. The V gene's germline CDR1 is SGHAT and CDR2 FQNNGV. CDR3 length equals 15 residues. CDR3 in amino acids: CASRPNGGAKNEQFF. DNA of the CDR3: TGTGCCAGCAGGCCCAATGGGGGCGCCAAGAATGAGCAGTTCTTC.

This clonotype occurred many times. The V call is TRBV7-9, the J call TRBJ2-7, with D perhaps TRBD2 (6 bases). The CDR3 totals 16 residues. Trimming stripped 1 base from V and 2 bases from J, with 15 bases between. Germline lookup yields CDR1 SEHNR and CDR2 FQNEAQ (reference sequence). CDR3 DNA: TGTGCCAGCAGCTTAGAGGCTAGCGCAGTCCCCTACGAGCAGTACTTC. As protein: CASSLEASAVPYEQYF.

This clonotype was seen ten or more times. The CDR3 nucleotides read TGTGCCAGCAGCCCCCCACTAGCGGGAGGGCCGAACGAGCAGTACTTC. It yields the protein CASSPPLAGGPNEQYF. The chain joins TRBV4-2 to TRBJ2-7, with 13 bases identical to TRBD2. J lost 5 bases, V lost 4 bases, and 8 bases had no gene match. The germline V gene encodes CDR1 LGHNA and CDR2 YNFKEQ. The CDR3 is made up of 16 amino acids.

At least ten counts were recorded for this clonotype. The rearrangement uses TRBV2 and TRBJ2-4; D unresolved. Trimming left V 4 bases short and J 8 bases short, with 15 bases between. Germline V CDR1 and CDR2: SNHLY, FYNNEI. CDR3 length equals 14 residues. CDR3 region: CASSGRRRVDIQYF. The CDR3 DNA sequence: TGTGCCAGCAGTGGAAGGCGTCGCGTAGACATTCAGTACTTC.

The chain links TRBV28 to TRBJ1-1, with D tentatively TRBD1 (5 bases). CDR3 length: 10 residues. Per germline, CDR1 MDHEN and CDR2 SYDVKM. V lost 8 bases and J lost 11, with 12 bases in between. CDR3 sequence reads: CASGRRDAFF. In nucleotides, the CDR3 is TGTGCCAGCGGTCGCCGGGACGCTTTCTTT. Combining the CDR3 with reference TRBV28 and TRBJ1-1 gives the whole variable domain DVKVTQSSRYLVKRTGEKVFLECVQDMDHENMFWYRQDPGLGLRLIYFSYDVKMKEKGDIPEGYSVSREKKERFSLILESASTNQTSMYLCASGRRDAFFGQGTRLTVV.

Concerning this clonotype itself: A much larger clone lies one base from this, so it may be a read error. The chain recombines TRBV12-3 or TRBV12-4 with TRBJ2-5; maybe TRBD1 (6 bases). Trimming pared 6 bases from V and 5 bases from J, leaving 13 bases between. This CDR3 region has 13 residues. The CDR3 reads CASRPRTEETQYF. CDR3 nucleotide sequence: TGTGCCAGCAGACCCCGGACAGAGGAGACCCAGTACTTC.